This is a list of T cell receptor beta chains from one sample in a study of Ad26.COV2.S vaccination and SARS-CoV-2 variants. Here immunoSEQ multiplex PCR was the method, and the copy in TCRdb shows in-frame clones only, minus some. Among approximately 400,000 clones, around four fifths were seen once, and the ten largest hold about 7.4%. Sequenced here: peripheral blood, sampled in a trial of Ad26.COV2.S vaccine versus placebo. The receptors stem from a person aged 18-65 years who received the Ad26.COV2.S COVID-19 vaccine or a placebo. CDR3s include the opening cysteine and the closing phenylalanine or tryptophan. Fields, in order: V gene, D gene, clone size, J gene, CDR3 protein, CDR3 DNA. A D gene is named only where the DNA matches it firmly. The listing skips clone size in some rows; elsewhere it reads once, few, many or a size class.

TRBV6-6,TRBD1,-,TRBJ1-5,CASSSGQGQSQPQHF,TGTGCCAGCAGCTCCGGACAGGGGCAGTCTCAGCCCCAGCATTTT
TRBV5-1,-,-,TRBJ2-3,CASSLASGWGDTQYF,TGCGCCAGCAGCTTGGCCTCAGGGTGGGGAGATACGCAGTATTTT
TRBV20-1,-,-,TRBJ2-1,CSDPTGHEQFF,TGCAGTGACCCCACAGGGCATGAGCAGTTCTTC
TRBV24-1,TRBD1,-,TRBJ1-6,CAITGGVSPLHF,TGTGCCATCACAGGGGGAGTTTCACCCCTCCACTTT
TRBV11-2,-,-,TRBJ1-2,CASSLGPDGGGYTF,TGTGCCAGCAGCCTCGGGCCGGACGGCGGGGGCTACACCTTC
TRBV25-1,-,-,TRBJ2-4,CASSEIDGNIQYF,TGTGCCAGCAGTGAGATAGACGGAAACATTCAGTACTTC
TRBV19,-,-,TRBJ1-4,CASNWGINEKLFF,TGTGCCAGTAATTGGGGGATTAATGAAAAACTGTTTTTT
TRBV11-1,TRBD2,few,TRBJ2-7,CASSPDPGGAYEQYF,TGTGCCAGCAGCCCCGACCCGGGGGGAGCCTACGAGCAGTACTTC
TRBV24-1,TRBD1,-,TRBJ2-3,CATSDPNRGPRDTQYF,TGTGCCACCAGTGACCCAAACAGGGGGCCTCGGGATACGCAGTATTTT
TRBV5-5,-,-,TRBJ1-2,CASSLEVSSGGYTF,TGTGCCAGCAGCTTGGAGGTCTCCTCGGGCGGCTACACCTTC
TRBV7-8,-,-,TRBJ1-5,CASSPGGQPQHF,TGTGCCAGCAGCCCCGGGGGTCAGCCCCAGCATTTT
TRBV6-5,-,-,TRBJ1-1,CASSLGQNTEAFF,TGTGCCAGCAGTTTAGGACAGAACACTGAAGCTTTCTTT
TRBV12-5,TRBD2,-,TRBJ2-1,CASGLVRTSGYYNEQFF,TGTGCTAGTGGTTTGGTGCGGACTAGCGGCTACTACAATGAGCAGTTCTTC
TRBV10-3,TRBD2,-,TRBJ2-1,CAISESTGGDSYNEQFF,TGTGCCATCAGTGAGTCAACGGGAGGGGATTCTTACAATGAGCAGTTCTTC
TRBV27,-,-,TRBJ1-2,CASSLPGNYGYTF,TGTGCCAGCAGTTTACCAGGGAACTATGGCTACACCTTC
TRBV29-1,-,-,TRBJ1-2,CSVDMGRAVYGYTF,TGCAGCGTTGATATGGGCAGGGCGGTCTATGGCTACACCTTC
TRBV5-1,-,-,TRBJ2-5,CASSLASEGETQYF,TGCGCCAGCAGCTTGGCCTCGGAGGGAGAGACCCAGTACTTC
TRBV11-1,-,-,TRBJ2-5,CASSLEIGETQYF,TGTGCCAGCAGCTTAGAGATTGGAGAGACCCAGTACTTC
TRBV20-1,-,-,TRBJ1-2,CSARRGPGYTF,TGCAGTGCTAGACGGGGGCCCGGCTACACCTTC
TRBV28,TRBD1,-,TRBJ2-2,CASTEDRGGFGELFF,TGTGCCAGCACCGAAGACAGGGGCGGTTTCGGGGAGCTGTTTTTT
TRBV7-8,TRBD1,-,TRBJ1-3,CASSSWGQGGNTIYF,TGTGCCAGCAGCTCCTGGGGGCAGGGGGGGAACACCATATATTTT
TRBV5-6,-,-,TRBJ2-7,CASSSGGFYYEQYF,TGTGCCAGCAGCTCCGGTGGTTTCTATTACGAGCAGTACTTC
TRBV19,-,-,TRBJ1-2,CASSIEGLGGYTF,TGTGCCAGTAGTATCGAGGGGCTCGGTGGCTACACCTTC
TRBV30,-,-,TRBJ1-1,CAWSVVGGSTEAFF,TGTGCCTGGAGTGTAGTCGGAGGGAGCACTGAAGCTTTCTTT
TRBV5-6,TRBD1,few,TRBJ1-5,CASSRTGVGQPQHF,TGTGCCAGCAGCAGGACAGGGGTCGGACAGCCCCAGCATTTT
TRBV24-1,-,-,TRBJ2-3,CATSDPRRRTDTQYF,TGTGCCACCAGTGATCCCAGGCGACGCACAGATACGCAGTATTTT
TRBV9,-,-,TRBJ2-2,CASSVGNTGELFF,TGTGCCAGCAGCGTAGGAAACACCGGGGAGCTGTTTTTT
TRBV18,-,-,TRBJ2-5,CASFAAVSYQETQYF,TGTGCCAGCTTCGCTGCGGTTTCGTACCAAGAGACCCAGTACTTC
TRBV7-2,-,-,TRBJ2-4,CASSPPGRGRAKNIQYF,TGTGCCAGCAGCCCCCCGGGACGGGGGCGAGCCAAAAACATTCAGTACTTC
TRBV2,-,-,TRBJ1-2,CASSTYPGSGGYTF,TGTGCCAGCAGTACTTACCCGGGAAGCGGGGGCTACACCTTC
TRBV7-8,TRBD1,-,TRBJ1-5,CASSLTLTGKGQPQHF,TGTGCCAGCAGCTTAACCCTGACAGGGAAAGGACAGCCCCAGCATTTT
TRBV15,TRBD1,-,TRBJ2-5,CATSGSRRQGYQETQYF,TGTGCCACCAGCGGGTCCCGGCGACAGGGGTACCAAGAGACCCAGTACTTC
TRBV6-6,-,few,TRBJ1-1,CASSPQSPSIVMNTEAFF,TGTGCCAGCAGTCCGCAGTCCCCCTCAATTGTTATGAACACTGAAGCTTTCTTT
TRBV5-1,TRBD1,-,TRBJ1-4,CASSPGGFSEKLFF,TGCGCCAGCAGCCCAGGGGGGTTTAGTGAAAAACTGTTTTTT
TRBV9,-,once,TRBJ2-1,CASSVETAPYNEQFF,TGTGCCAGCAGCGTCGAGACTGCTCCTTACAATGAGCAGTTCTTC
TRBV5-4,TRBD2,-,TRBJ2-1,CASSPARSGSYNEQFF,TGTGCCAGCAGCCCAGCCAGGAGCGGGAGCTACAATGAGCAGTTCTTC
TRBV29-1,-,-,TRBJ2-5,CSCGTAQETQYF,TGCAGCTGCGGGACAGCCCAAGAGACCCAGTACTTC
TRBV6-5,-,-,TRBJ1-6,CASSYSSSYNSPLHF,TGTGCCAGCAGTTACTCAAGCTCCTATAATTCACCCCTCCACTTT
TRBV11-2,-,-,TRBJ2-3,CASYSGSTDTQYF,TGTGCCAGCTACAGCGGGAGCACAGATACGCAGTATTTT
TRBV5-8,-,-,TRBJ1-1,CASSLMRGAEAFF,TGTGCCAGCAGCTTGATGAGGGGAGCCGAAGCTTTCTTT
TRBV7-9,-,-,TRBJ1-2,CASSLNRGVSAYTF,TGTGCCAGCAGCTTAAATCGGGGTGTGTCCGCTTACACCTTC
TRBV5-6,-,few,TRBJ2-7,CASSQDTSSYEQYF,TGTGCCAGCAGCCAGGACACCAGCTCCTACGAGCAGTACTTC